The TCR beta chain described here comes from a study of shared clonotypes between healthy human individuals. Turning to this clone: What it binds is not known.

Germline V gene lookup returns CDR1 SNHLY and CDR2 FYNNEI. The V end lost 6 bases, the J end lost 2 bases, and 14 bases lay between the germline ends. The CDR3 consists of 15 residues. Points from the study as a whole: Naive subsets generally exceeded memory subsets in estimated richness.

Assay: immunoSEQ multiplex PCR; the TCRdb copy retains only in-frame clones and omits some. This table holds about 2 million clones, over 85% found once. The chain carries TRBV2 and TRBJ2-1; D gene ambiguous. Sequenced input: naive CD4+ T cells sorted from blood. Indicated subset: CD45RA+ positively selected. The TCR sequence derives from a man aged 18 to 29 in good health. DNA of the CDR3: TGTGCCAGCAGGCCCCTGAAAGGGCCCTACAATGAGCAGTTCTTC. The encoded protein is CASRPLKGPYNEQFF.